This section outlines one TCR beta chain sequence together with its context. Its target is not known. Time point denoted: persistent/refractory GD, antithyroid drugs over 5 years with positive TRAb. Generation of the TCR library employed RNA extracted from PBMCs. The data derive from a study of regulatory T cells in long-lasting Graves disease. The study's findings and limits: Persistent patients had more shared public clonotypes (around 2,700) than new patients (966). TCR diversity was lower in persistent Graves' patients than in newly diagnosed ones.

Arm-PCR of CDR3 regions and iRepertoire HTBI primers were used to build TCR beta libraries. TCRdb used MiXCR to reprocess the multiplex PCR reads, holding one entry per CDR3 protein. The repertoire holds 300,000 to 350,000 distinct CDR3 sequences, with around 20% as singletons. This sequence was found in a female donor with Graves disease. Material: peripheral blood mononuclear cells (PBMCs), obtained when the disease was refractory, from a patient treated with antithyroid drugs.

The CDR3 loop reads CASSPATGSRETQYF. CDR3 bases: TGCGCCAGCAGCCCAGCAACAGGGAGTCGGGAGACCCAGTACTTC. The J gene is TRBJ2-5, the V gene TRBV5-1, with a possible D match to TRBD1 (6 bases). The CDR3 has 15 amino acids. Trimming pared 4 bases from V and 5 bases from J, leaving 18 bases between. The V gene's germline CDR1 is SGHRS and CDR2 YFSETQ.